This note documents a single T cell receptor beta chain sequence. CDR1 is SGHTS and CDR2 is YDEGEE in the germline V gene. The V end lost 3 bases, the J end lost 0 bases, and 6 bases lay between the germline ends. The CDR3 loop spans 13 amino acids. The data derive from a study of blood T cell repertoires in COVID-19. Produced via immunoSEQ multiplex PCR; TCRdb's table is partial and in-frame only. The sample contains fewer than 200,000 clones, roughly 82% of which appear only once. The TCR sequence derives from a woman between 65 and 79 years old with acute or convalescent COVID-19. This chain joins TRBV5-8 and TRBJ1-2, with D possibly being TRBD1 (5 bases). Material for sequencing was peripheral blood. The CDR3 sequence: CASSSRANYGYTF. The CDR3 nucleotides are TGTGCCAGCAGCTCCAGGGCTAACTATGGCTACACCTTC.